Sequencing of this T cell receptor (beta chain) was carried out in a study of cytomegalovirus exposure and HLA in healthy donors. To note about this clone: What it recognizes is unknown.

PCR amplification relied on 60 Vbeta primers (plus 13 Jbeta primers). Only in-frame clones appear in the TCRdb table, and some are missing; sequencing was by immunoSEQ multiplex PCR. Among 100,000 to 150,000 clones listed, around three quarters were seen once. V gave up 1 base and J gave up 5 bases, with 9 bases separating them. This CDR3 has 13 amino acids. CDR1 is SEHNR and CDR2 is FQNEAQ in the germline V gene (reference sequence). General study points: Later on, a genetic analysis was performed. It linked a missense variant in DCLRE1C with V- and J-gene trimming of TCR beta. Researchers had no immune exposure information except CMV serostatus available. HLA alleles were associated with some 17,000 TCR beta sequences in a later analysis at 0.05 false discovery rate. As was reported, the classifier diagnosed cytomegalovirus status with high specificity and sensitivity.

The rearrangement links TRBV7-9 to TRBJ2-7; D is uncertain. Material for sequencing was PBMCs. The TCR originated in a man aged 40-55 years in good health and CMV-seronegative. The CDR3 DNA follows: TGTGCCAGCAGCTTAGGCTCCGGTAACGAGCAGTACTTC. It specifies CASSLGSGNEQYF.